Listed below are T cell receptor beta chains from one sample, sequenced in a study of CD8+ T cells in alopecia areata. Clones were sequenced by immunoSEQ multiplex PCR, and TCRdb holds only the in-frame ones, with some missing. Of 150,000 to 200,000 clones detected, approximately 65% appear once; the ten largest clones hold 11%. Sequences were derived from CD8+ T cells sorted from blood, sampled at week 0. Source of these receptors: a human donor with alopecia areata. Each CDR3 is given with its conserved first and last residue. Each record gives: D gene, V gene, J gene, CDR3 protein. The D gene is left open where the match is weak.

TRBD2,TRBV2,TRBJ2-5,CASSASGGAETQYF
-,TRBV29-1,TRBJ1-1,CSVFKGNTEAFF
TRBD1,TRBV29-1,TRBJ2-7,CSATGTGSYEQYF
TRBD1,TRBV25-1,TRBJ2-4,CASSETDRGPKNIQYF
-,TRBV6-5,TRBJ1-2,CASSYQAGHPYGYTF
TRBD1,TRBV6-5,TRBJ2-2,CASSARGQFAGELFF
-,TRBV14,TRBJ2-3,CASSQDATDTQYF
TRBD1,TRBV7-9,TRBJ2-7,CASSALGGWDRSSEQYF
TRBD1,TRBV6-5,TRBJ1-1,CASSANRGNTEAFF
-,TRBV5-6,TRBJ1-1,CASELGGIGAFF
TRBD1,TRBV29-1,TRBJ1-1,CSVPPRGRNTEAFF
-,TRBV5-6,TRBJ2-6,CASIRPGANVLTF
-,TRBV7-9,TRBJ2-7,CASSFVGYEQYF
-,TRBV4-1,TRBJ2-3,CASSQIGLSTDTQYF
-,TRBV30,TRBJ2-7,CAWTPRHLSNEQYF
-,TRBV5-6,TRBJ2-7,CASSLFMTDTYEQYF
-,TRBV7-9,TRBJ2-3,CASSFDSTDTQYF
-,TRBV4-1,TRBJ1-2,CASSQDRSYTF
-,TRBV19,TRBJ1-1,CASSETGEAFF
TRBD1,TRBV7-9,TRBJ2-7,CASSSAGTGSYEQYF
-,TRBV7-9,TRBJ1-4,CASSYGPGEKLFF
-,TRBV7-2,TRBJ1-1,CASSLARGVEAFF
-,TRBV7-3,TRBJ2-3,CASSYRVADTQYF
-,TRBV27,TRBJ2-1,CASSLFGSTYNEQFF
TRBD1,TRBV18,TRBJ1-5,CASSPPGTGDQPQHF
-,TRBV4-2,TRBJ1-1,CASSLAGNTEAFF
-,TRBV29-1,TRBJ2-2,CSAPEGGELFF